The rows below give T cell receptor beta chains drawn from one sample of a study of blood T cell repertoires in COVID-19. Measured with immunoSEQ multiplex PCR; TCRdb has only the in-frame clones, and not every one. The sample records fewer than 110,000 clones, around nine tenths being singletons. Sequences were obtained from peripheral blood. These receptors were collected from a woman of 80 years or more in a cohort sampled during active COVID-19. Both conserved end residues are trimmed from each CDR3. The order of the fields is V gene, J gene, clone size, CDR3 protein. Part of the rows lack a size; the others show once, few, many or a class for expanded clones.

V: TRBV12-3/TRBV12-4; J: TRBJ2-5; size: few; CDR3: ASSWTEETQY
V: TRBV27; J: TRBJ1-2; size: few; CDR3: ASREGPAFGYT
V: TRBV15; J: TRBJ1-5; size: few; CDR3: ATSRDGTEDQPQH
V: TRBV2; J: TRBJ2-2; size: .; CDR3: ASRLRDTNTGELF
V: TRBV6-2/TRBV6-3; J: TRBJ2-7; size: few; CDR3: ASSYVGPGRLKSSYEQY
V: TRBV9; J: TRBJ1-2; size: .; CDR3: ASSVDWGGPYGYT
V: TRBV24-1; J: TRBJ2-1; size: .; CDR3: ATSDTTSGGTREQF
V: TRBV2; J: TRBJ1-1; size: .; CDR3: ASSEWTGITTEAF
V: TRBV7-2; J: TRBJ1-4; size: .; CDR3: ASSLAGGGTGADNEKLF
V: TRBV14; J: TRBJ1-3; size: .; CDR3: ASSQRQGRTNTIY
V: TRBV5-4; J: TRBJ2-1; size: once; CDR3: ASSYRFDNEQF
V: TRBV28; J: TRBJ2-7; size: .; CDR3: ASSPPLGITTYEQY
V: TRBV20-1; J: TRBJ2-1; size: few; CDR3: SASTRWDEQF
V: TRBV11-3; J: TRBJ2-1; size: .; CDR3: ASSLISSGEYNNEQF
V: TRBV24-1; J: TRBJ1-2; size: .; CDR3: ATSDLVYGYT
V: TRBV24-1; J: TRBJ2-6; size: .; CDR3: ATSDSDRVPSSGANVLT
V: TRBV29-1; J: TRBJ2-2; size: .; CDR3: SVEDRGTGKGTGELF
V: TRBV10-1; J: TRBJ2-1; size: .; CDR3: ASSGDRVSYNEQF
V: TRBV7-2; J: TRBJ2-1; size: .; CDR3: ASSSTGANEQF
V: TRBV27; J: TRBJ1-1; size: .; CDR3: ASRARQGAAEAF
V: TRBV27; J: TRBJ2-2; size: .; CDR3: ASSLSGLATGELF
V: TRBV7-9; J: TRBJ2-2; size: .; CDR3: ASSDRTAGNTGELF
V: TRBV2; J: TRBJ2-1; size: .; CDR3: ASSGSRGIYNEQF
V: TRBV19; J: TRBJ2-7; size: .; CDR3: ASSIDRSSYEQY
V: TRBV5-1; J: TRBJ1-1; size: .; CDR3: ASSLAEVRGNTEAF
V: TRBV18; J: TRBJ1-4; size: .; CDR3: ASRRFVGQGYEKLF
V: TRBV5-1; J: TRBJ2-3; size: once; CDR3: ASSPEGQGAYTQY
V: TRBV27; J: TRBJ1-4; size: .; CDR3: ATRTGTANEKLF
V: TRBV2; J: TRBJ1-2; size: .; CDR3: ASSEGGIVYGYT
V: TRBV10-3; J: TRBJ2-3; size: once; CDR3: AIAANGDTQY
V: TRBV3-1/TRBV3-2; J: TRBJ2-7; size: once; CDR3: ASSQVGRGLGEQY
V: TRBV7-7; J: TRBJ2-2; size: .; CDR3: ASRATSAATGELF
V: TRBV11-2; J: TRBJ1-3; size: once; CDR3: ASSLTDGSGNTIY
V: TRBV29-1; J: TRBJ1-3; size: .; CDR3: SVEQGSNTIY
V: TRBV6-5; J: TRBJ2-7; size: .; CDR3: ASSSRGWGYEQY
V: TRBV6-4; J: TRBJ2-2; size: .; CDR3: ASSATGDLNTGELF
V: TRBV5-4; J: TRBJ1-1; size: .; CDR3: ASSFEQSTEAF